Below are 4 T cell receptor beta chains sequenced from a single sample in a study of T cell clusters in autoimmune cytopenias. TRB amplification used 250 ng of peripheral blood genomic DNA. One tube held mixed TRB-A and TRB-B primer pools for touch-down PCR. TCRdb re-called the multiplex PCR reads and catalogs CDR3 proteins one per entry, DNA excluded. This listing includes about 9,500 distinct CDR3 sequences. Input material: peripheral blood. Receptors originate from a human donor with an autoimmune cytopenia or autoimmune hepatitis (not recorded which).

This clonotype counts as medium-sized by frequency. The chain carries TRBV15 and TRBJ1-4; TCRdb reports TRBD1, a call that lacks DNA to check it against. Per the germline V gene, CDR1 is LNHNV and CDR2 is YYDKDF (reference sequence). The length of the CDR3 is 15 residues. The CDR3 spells CATSGRARANEKLFF.

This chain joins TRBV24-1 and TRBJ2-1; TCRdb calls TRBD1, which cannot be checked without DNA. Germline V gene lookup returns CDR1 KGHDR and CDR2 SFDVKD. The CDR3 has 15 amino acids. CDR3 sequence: CATSNGQGTYNEQFF.

This chain's CDR3 is CSVLAGLYNEQFF. This chain links TRBV29-1 with TRBJ2-1; the D call from TCRdb, TRBD2, cannot be confirmed without DNA. Germline CDR1 and CDR2: SQVTM and ANQGSEA. The CDR3 runs to 13 residues.

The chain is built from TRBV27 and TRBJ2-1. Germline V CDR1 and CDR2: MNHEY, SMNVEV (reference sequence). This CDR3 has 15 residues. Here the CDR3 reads CASSLTSSSYNEQFF.